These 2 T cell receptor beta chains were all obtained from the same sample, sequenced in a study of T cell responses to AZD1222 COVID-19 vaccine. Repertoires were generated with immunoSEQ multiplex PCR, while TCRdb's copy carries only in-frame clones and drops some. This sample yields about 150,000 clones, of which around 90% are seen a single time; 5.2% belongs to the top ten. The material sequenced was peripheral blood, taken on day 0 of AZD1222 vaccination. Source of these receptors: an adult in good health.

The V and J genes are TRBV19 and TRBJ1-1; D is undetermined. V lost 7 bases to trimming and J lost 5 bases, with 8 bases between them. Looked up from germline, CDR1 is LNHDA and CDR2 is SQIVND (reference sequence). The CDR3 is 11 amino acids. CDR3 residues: CASTGWTEAFF. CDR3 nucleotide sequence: TGTGCCAGTACTGGGTGGACTGAAGCTTTCTTT.

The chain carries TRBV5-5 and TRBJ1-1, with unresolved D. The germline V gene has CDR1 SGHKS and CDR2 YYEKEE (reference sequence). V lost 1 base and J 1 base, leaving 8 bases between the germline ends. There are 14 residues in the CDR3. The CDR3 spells CASSLLGPNTEAFF. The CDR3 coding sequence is TGTGCCAGCAGCTTGTTAGGGCCGAACACTGAAGCTTTCTTT.